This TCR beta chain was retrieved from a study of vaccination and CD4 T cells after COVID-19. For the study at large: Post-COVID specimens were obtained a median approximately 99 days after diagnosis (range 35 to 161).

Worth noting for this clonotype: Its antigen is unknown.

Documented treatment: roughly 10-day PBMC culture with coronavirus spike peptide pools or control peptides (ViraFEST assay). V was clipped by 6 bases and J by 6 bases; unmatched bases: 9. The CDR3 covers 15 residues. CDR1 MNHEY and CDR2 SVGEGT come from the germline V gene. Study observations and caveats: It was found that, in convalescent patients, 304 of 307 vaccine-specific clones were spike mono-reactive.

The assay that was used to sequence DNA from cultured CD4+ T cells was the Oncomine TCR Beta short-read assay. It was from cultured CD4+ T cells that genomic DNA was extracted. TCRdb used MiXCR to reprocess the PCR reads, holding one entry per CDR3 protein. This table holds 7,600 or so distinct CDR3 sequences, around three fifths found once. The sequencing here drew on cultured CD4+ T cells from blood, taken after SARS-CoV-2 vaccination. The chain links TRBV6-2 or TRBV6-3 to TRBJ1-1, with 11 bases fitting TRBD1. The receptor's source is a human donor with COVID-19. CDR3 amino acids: CASRAPTGQGAEAFF. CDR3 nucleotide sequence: TGTGCCAGCAGGGCCCCCACGGGACAGGGGGCTGAAGCTTTCTTT.